A selection of T cell receptor beta chains follows, all from one sample in a study of CD8 T cells in Susac syndrome. TCRdb analysed the immunoSEQ multiplex PCR reads with MiXCR anew, one entry per CDR3 protein. The data show approximately 200,000 distinct CDR3 sequences, more than 90% seen once. The sequenced sample consisted of CD4+ T cells from PBMCs. The receptor source for this set is a human donor with multiple sclerosis. CDR3s include the opening cysteine and the closing phenylalanine or tryptophan. D genes are given only for firm matches. Clone sizes are given selectively: once, few, many, or a class where the clone is expanded.

v_call	clone_size	j_call	d_call	cdr3_aa	cdr3_nt
TRBV29-1	-	TRBJ1-1	-	CSVESATNTEAFF	TGCAGCGTTGAATCGGCGACAAACACTGAAGCTTTCTTT
TRBV2	-	TRBJ2-7	-	CASRPLGQGGDEQYF	TGTGCCAGCAGACCCCTGGGGCAGGGCGGCGACGAGCAGTACTTC
TRBV5-1	-	TRBJ2-7	-	CASSLEGPPFEQYF	TGCGCCAGCAGCTTGGAAGGGCCACCCTTCGAGCAGTACTTC
TRBV30	-	TRBJ1-1	TRBD1	CACRDRIPFF	TGTGCCTGCAGGGACAGGATCCCTTTCTTT
TRBV20-1	once	TRBJ2-2	-	CSARDPAGTGELFF	TGCAGTGCTAGAGACCCGGCGGGGACCGGGGAGCTGTTTTTT
TRBV10-3	-	TRBJ1-4	-	CAISESGSSEKLFF	TGTGCCATCAGTGAGTCGGGAAGTTCCGAAAAACTGTTTTTT
TRBV2	-	TRBJ1-4	-	CASRRLGRADEKLFF	TGTGCCAGCAGACGCCTGGGACGCGCAGATGAAAAACTGTTTTTT
TRBV29-1	-	TRBJ2-1	TRBD2	CSIWIRGLAGAAQLNEQFF	TGCAGCATCTGGATTCGGGGACTAGCGGGGGCCGCCCAGCTTAATGAGCAGTTCTTC
TRBV19	-	TRBJ2-1	-	CASSIAASEQFF	TGTGCCAGTAGTATCGCCGCCAGTGAGCAGTTCTTC
TRBV6-5	-	TRBJ1-2	TRBD1	CASSLLDRGGGYTF	TGTGCCAGCAGCCTACTTGACAGGGGAGGAGGCTACACCTTC
TRBV7-9	-	TRBJ2-2	TRBD1	CASSPWGQGNGELFF	TGTGCCAGCAGCCCCTGGGGACAGGGTAACGGGGAGCTGTTTTTT
TRBV24-1	-	TRBJ2-5	-	CATSDSGSQTKETQYF	TGTGCCACCAGTGACTCGGGCAGCCAAACGAAAGAGACCCAGTACTTC
TRBV4-1	-	TRBJ2-3	TRBD2	CASSQASGGTKGDTQYF	TGCGCCAGCAGCCAAGCCAGCGGGGGGACCAAGGGAGATACGCAGTATTTT
TRBV18	-	TRBJ2-7	TRBD2	CASSPSPIGRGGEQYF	TGTGCCAGCTCACCATCCCCGATTGGGCGGGGGGGCGAGCAGTACTTC
TRBV2	-	TRBJ2-5	-	CASIRDSQETQYF	TGTGCCAGCATCCGGGACTCCCAAGAGACCCAGTACTTC
TRBV29-1	-	TRBJ2-2	-	CSVEPRNTGELFF	TGCAGCGTTGAACCTAGGAACACCGGGGAGCTGTTTTTT
TRBV29-1	-	TRBJ1-4	-	CSARKVTNEKLFF	TGCAGCGCCAGGAAAGTAACTAATGAAAAACTGTTTTTT
TRBV18	-	TRBJ2-7	-	CASSPYLGGRADYEQYF	TGTGCCAGCTCACCATATTTAGGGGGGAGGGCAGACTACGAGCAGTACTTC
TRBV20-1	once	TRBJ2-7	-	CSARGPDSYEQYF	TGCAGTGCTCGGGGGCCAGACTCCTACGAGCAGTACTTC
TRBV19	-	TRBJ1-1	-	CASSIVAVDGTEAFF	TGTGCCAGTAGTATAGTTGCGGTCGATGGGACTGAAGCTTTCTTT
TRBV18	once	TRBJ1-1	-	CASSPEEGRPNTEAFF	TGTGCCAGCTCACCAGAAGAGGGACGACCTAACACTGAAGCTTTCTTT
TRBV19	-	TRBJ2-2	TRBD1	CASRRGQGTSNTGELFF	TGTGCCAGTAGAAGAGGACAGGGCACCTCGAACACCGGGGAGCTGTTTTTT
TRBV6-5	-	TRBJ2-6	-	CASSSVRANVLTF	TGTGCCAGCAGCTCCGTTCGAGCCAACGTCCTGACTTTC
TRBV28	-	TRBJ2-3	TRBD1	CASSPTYGTGSRRDTQYF	TGTGCCAGCAGTCCGACTTATGGGACAGGGAGCCGGCGGGATACGCAGTATTTT
TRBV7-9	-	TRBJ1-5	-	CASSPDGGGNQPQHF	TGTGCCAGCAGCCCGGACGGGGGAGGAAATCAGCCCCAGCATTTT
TRBV7-9	few	TRBJ1-6	-	CASSLDDSPLHF	TGTGCCAGCAGCTTAGATGATTCACCCCTCCACTTT
TRBV7-2	-	TRBJ2-7	-	CASSLEPYEQYF	TGTGCCAGCAGCTTAGAACCCTACGAGCAGTACTTC
TRBV7-9	-	TRBJ1-2	-	CASSLEGGTNGYTF	TGTGCCAGCAGCTTAGAGGGGGGAACCAATGGCTACACCTTC
TRBV3-1	-	TRBJ1-2	-	CASSHRTFGYTF	TGTGCCAGCAGCCACCGGACGTTTGGCTACACCTTC
TRBV6-1	-	TRBJ2-3	TRBD1	CASSAQGAGTQYF	TGTGCCAGCAGCGCACAGGGGGCGGGTACGCAGTATTTT